This T cell receptor beta chain was identified during a study of blood T cells in healthy people across ages (dated by TCRdb to the mid-2010s). Regarding the research as a whole: In model experiments, roughly one uniquely barcoded TCR beta cDNA molecule per two T cells was captured by template switching. Donors were grouped into four age groups: young (average about 15 years), middle-aged (roughly 37), aged (approximately 67) and long-lived (about 90). Using the same blood draw, the study looked at two additional independent replicas of 1 million unique cDNA reads for two donors, one aged 18 to 29 and the other aged 80 or older. Age-related changes in TCR beta repertoire diversity were measured in the study by deep sequencing normalized with unique cDNA molecular identifiers. To avoid experimental bias, donors of different ages were spread randomly across the sequencing lanes. What the work shows at the level of the full study, not this receptor alone: Bulk unsorted PBMC profiling prevented conclusive comparison of naive and antigen-experienced compartments. Because the CMV infection status of the donors was unknown, age-related changes in expanded clonotypes may potentially have been confounded. The percentage of naive T cells measured by flow cytometry correlated strongly with observed TCR beta diversity. Estimates of total diversity based on one million sequenced T cells were regarded as lower bounds and as underestimates. The long-lived group showed more naive CD4+ T cells, fewer expanded clones and increased TCR diversity than the aged group, suggesting age selection. Observed TCR beta diversity per million T cells fell roughly linearly with age, and a significant reduction was already apparent by age around 40.

Comment on this clonotype: Its antigen specificity is not known. Qualities for individual bases were not recorded, and no much larger clone is one base off.

The germline V gene (reference sequence) specifies DFQATT as CDR1 and SNEGSKA as CDR2. Inclusive of the bounding cysteine and phenylalanine, the CDR3 is 11 residues long. Just the 33-base CDR3 DNA is kept, in frame starting at base 1. V and J lose 5 bases and 9 bases, and a span of 11 bases separates them. Systemically healthy Caucasian individuals from Russia, around 39 in total and aged roughly 6 to 95 years, were included as donors. About 10 milliliters of peripheral blood were collected from each donor into EDTA-treated Vacutainer tubes. Ficoll-Paque density-gradient centrifugation was used to isolate PBMCs, with at least 6.5 million per sample. Total RNA, at least 6 micrograms per sample, was extracted from PBMCs with Trizol reagent. The percentages of naive CD45RAhigh/CD27high T cells were determined by flow cytometry on a PBMC aliquot from every donor. The library was produced with 5' RACE. The sequencer listed for this sample is Illumina HiSeq 2500. A second 7 to 11 cycle PCR used a sample-barcoded 5' primer and a J-beta primer mix. A template-switch 5' adaptor carrying 12 random nucleotides introduced a unique molecular identifier onto each TCR beta cDNA molecule. Each sample yielded at least 3 million CDR3-containing paired-end reads. First-strand cDNA synthesis was performed from all RNA using the Mint cDNA synthesis kit, with priming by a TRBC-specific oligonucleotide. After uracil-DNA glycosylase treatment, a first 18-cycle PCR used universal primers M1SS and BC2_uni_R on all cDNA. Concerning the study's data processing: Each sample was normalized by randomly selecting 1 million high-quality reads, each carrying a distinct molecular identifier. Reads with shared molecular identifiers were discarded instead of being binned into consensus sequences. MiTCR, run with a Q25 quality threshold and the strictest error-elimination algorithm, handled CDR3 identification, clonotype clustering and error correction. A nonparametric unseen species model with Euler transformation was used to estimate lower-bound total TCR beta diversity. TCRdb cleaned the public reads at Q25 with fastp, built clones with MiXCR and kept in-frame beta chains. All rows with the same CDR3 protein become a single entry with the most common DNA and genes. TCRdb assigned the V and J calls; the authors' analysis was not used. The sample table shows hundreds of thousands of distinct CDR3 sequences, and approximately 60% are seen once. The ten largest clones represent roughly 25% of the sample.

This receptor was obtained from a man aged 35 to 55 in good health. Recombination linked TRBV20-1 to TRBJ2-1; TRBD2 might be the D gene, on 6 matching bases. Source material: blood. The nucleotides read TGCAGTGCTTTGGCCGGGAGTGAGCAGTTCTTC. This encodes CSALAGSEQFF.